Detailed here is one TCR beta chain. Germline CDR1 GTSNPN, CDR2 SVGIG (reference sequence). The CDR3 runs 12 residues. Trimming removed 4 bases from V and 7 bases from J, with 11 bases in between. This entry is derived from a study of blood T cell repertoires in COVID-19. About the research overall: The cDNA or gDNA used as material had been derived from T cells, B-cell-depleted T cells, or PBMCs.

Per the original methods: Estimation of nucleated cell counts relied on the amplification of reference gene primers. Clones were read by immunoSEQ multiplex PCR, and TCRdb kept only the in-frame ones, dropping some. From that table come the V and J calls and clone size; the DNA was used to work out D and trimming. The repertoire holds roughly 440,000 clones, with around 89% as singletons. In Seattle, patients joined the study during active infection and were tracked longitudinally. The sequencing sample was made of peripheral blood. The genes are TRBV30 and TRBJ1-3; D gene uncertain. The origin of this receptor is a woman between 45 and 60 years old with COVID-19, enrolled during active disease. CDR3 region: CAWNTAGNTIYF. Here the CDR3 DNA reads TGTGCCTGGAATACGGCGGGCAACACCATATATTTT. The variable domain in full, completed from reference TRBV30 and TRBJ1-3, reads SQTIHQWPATLVQPVGSPLSLECTVEGTSNPNLYWYRQAAGRGLQLLFYSVGIGQISSEVPQNLSASRPQDRQFILSSKKLLLSDSGFYLCAWNTAGNTIYFGEGSWLTVV.